The sequence of this T cell receptor (beta chain) was determined in a study of cytomegalovirus exposure and HLA in healthy donors. The CDR3 length is 14 residues. CDR1 and CDR2 (germline): MNHNS, SASEGT. The junction had 4 bases not matched to a gene; V was cut back by 6 bases and J by 3 bases. With 60 Vbeta and 13 Jbeta primers, the PCR was carried out. Using immunoSEQ multiplex PCR, the repertoire was profiled, and TCRdb retains in-frame clones only, with some absent. In the table there are about 150,000 clones, around 70% of which are singletons. The TCR comes from a man between 25 and 39 years old in good health and CMV-seronegative. The chain employs TRBV6-1 and TRBJ1-4; 7 positions match TRBD1. Sequencing was done on a sample of PBMCs. DNA of the CDR3: TGTGCCAGCAGGACCGGGACAGCTAATGAAAAACTGTTTTTT. Its protein is CASRTGTANEKLFF.